Shown below are 11 T cell receptor beta chains from a single sample sequenced in a study of blood T cell repertoires in COVID-19. Sequenced by immunoSEQ multiplex PCR; TCRdb stores in-frame clones only, minus some. Here the sample spans under 150,000 clones, approximately 85% being singletons. Specimen: peripheral blood. These receptors were taken from a man older than 75 with acute or convalescent COVID-19.

Here the CDR3 reads CASSQTAGSSGNTIYF. CDR3 nucleotides: TGTGCCAGCAGCCAGACCGCCGGGTCCTCTGGAAACACCATATATTTT. The chain carries TRBV5-4 and TRBJ1-3, with D hard to call. Per the germline V gene, CDR1 is SGHNT and CDR2 is YYREEE (reference sequence). This CDR3 contains 16 residues. V dropped 4 bases and J dropped 0 bases, with 14 bases sitting between them. The variable domain in full, with the rest retrieved from reference TRBV5-4 and TRBJ1-3, is ETGVTQSPTHLIKTRGQQVTLRCSSQSGHNTVSWYQQALGQGPQFIFQYYREEENGRGNFPPRFSGLQFPNYSSELNVNALELDDSALYLCASSQTAGSSGNTIYFGEGSWLTVV.

This chain links TRBV2 with TRBJ2-7; D is undetermined. CDR3 size: 12 residues. In germline, CDR1 is SNHLY, CDR2 FYNNEI. Trimming pared 5 bases from V and 3 bases from J, leaving 8 bases between. CDR3: CASSQQSYEQYF. In DNA form, the CDR3 reads TGTGCCAGCAGTCAACAGAGCTACGAGCAGTACTTC. The variable domain in full, with the rest retrieved from reference TRBV2 and TRBJ2-7, is EPEVTQTPSHQVTQMGQEVILRCVPISNHLYFYWYRQILGQKVEFLVSFYNNEISEKSEIFDDQFSVERPDGSNFTLKIRSTKLEDSAMYFCASSQQSYEQYFGPGTRLTVT.

V gene TRBV19 combines with J gene TRBJ1-4; the match to TRBD1 covers 7 bases. The CDR3 covers 15 residues. Germline trimming cut 7 bases from V and 4 bases from J; bases unmatched to any gene: 9. From germline, CDR1 is LNHDA and CDR2 SQIVND (reference sequence). The CDR3 DNA follows: TGTGCCAGTACCATAGGTACAGGGGTTAATGAAAAACTGTTTTTT. This codes for CASTIGTGVNEKLFF.

This clone was counted once. The rearrangement links TRBV5-1 to TRBJ2-3; D is undetermined. Trimming left V 4 bases short and J 2 bases short, with 5 bases between. CDR3 length equals 12 residues. Looked up from germline, CDR1 is SGHRS and CDR2 is YFSETQ. The chain's CDR3 is CASSPNTDTQYF. The CDR3 DNA follows: TGCGCCAGCAGCCCAAACACAGATACGCAGTATTTT.

The chain is built from TRBV10-3 and TRBJ1-6; possible D gene TRBD1, 6 bases. The germline gives CDR1 ENHRY, CDR2 SYGVKD. The CDR3 runs to 13 residues. V lost 8 bases and J lost 7, with 12 bases in between. The DNA of the CDR3 is TGTGCCATCCACCAGGGGAAGAATTCACCCCTCCACTTT. It codes for CAIHQGKNSPLHF.

The V gene is TRBV28, the J gene TRBJ1-1; D is unclear. V was shortened by 1 base and J by 7 bases, with 10 bases between the two germline ends. The CDR3 has 13 residues. From germline, CDR1 is MDHEN and CDR2 SYDVKM. CDR3: CASSLSPRLEAFF. The CDR3 bases are TGTGCCAGCAGTTTATCCCCTAGACTTGAAGCTTTCTTT.

CDR3 sequence (DNA): TGTGCCAGCAATTGGGGGACTAGACTCAATGAGCAGTTCTTC. Translated: CASNWGTRLNEQFF. The rearrangement links TRBV2 to TRBJ2-1; 8 positions match TRBD2. Per germline, CDR1 SNHLY and CDR2 FYNNEI. Losses at the gene ends were 7 bases for V and 6 bases for J; bases not matched to a gene: 8. This CDR3 region has 14 residues. Complete variable domain (other parts from reference TRBV2 and TRBJ2-1): EPEVTQTPSHQVTQMGQEVILRCVPISNHLYFYWYRQILGQKVEFLVSFYNNEISEKSEIFDDQFSVERPDGSNFTLKIRSTKLEDSAMYFCASNWGTRLNEQFFGPGTRLTVL.

The V call is TRBV4-3, the J call TRBJ1-3; D not certain. Germline CDR1 is LGHNA and CDR2 is YSLEER. Trimming took off 0 bases at V and 8 bases at J, with 11 bases between the two ends. The CDR3 extends over 14 amino acids. As DNA, the CDR3 is TGCGCCAGCAGCCAAGACGGAAGAGGCGACACCATATATTTT. Its protein product is CASSQDGRGDTIYF.

In nucleotides, the CDR3 is TGTGCCAGCAGCCAAGGGACGACAGTCAATCAGCCCCAGCATTTT. Translation gives CASSQGTTVNQPQHF. This chain connects TRBV3-1 (or the pseudogene TRBV3-2) to TRBJ1-5, with a possible D match to TRBD1 (5 bases). The CDR3 spans 15 residues. Germline CDR1 reads LGHDT; CDR2 reads YNNKEL (reference sequence). V lost 1 base and J lost 3, with 10 bases in between.

In its sample, this clone was seen once. The chain joins TRBV7-8 to TRBJ2-7, with a weak D call TRBD1 (5 bases). Germline V gives CDR1 SGHVS, CDR2 FQNEAQ. This CDR3 is built from 14 residues. V lost 2 bases and J 5 bases, leaving 13 bases between the germline ends. CDR3 nucleotide sequence: TGTGCCAGCAGCTTAAGGCAGGGAAGGGACGAGCAGTACTTC. This encodes CASSLRQGRDEQYF.

This sequence joins TRBV7-2 and TRBJ2-1; tentative D call: TRBD2 (6 bases). Trimming stripped 1 base from V and 7 bases from J, with 20 bases between. CDR1 is SGHTA, CDR2 FQGNSA, per germline. The CDR3 runs to 17 residues. The CDR3 DNA sequence: TGTGCCAGCAGCTTAGGCCCCTCCGCGGGGAGTAGAAATGAGCAGTTCTTC. Translated: CASSLGPSAGSRNEQFF.